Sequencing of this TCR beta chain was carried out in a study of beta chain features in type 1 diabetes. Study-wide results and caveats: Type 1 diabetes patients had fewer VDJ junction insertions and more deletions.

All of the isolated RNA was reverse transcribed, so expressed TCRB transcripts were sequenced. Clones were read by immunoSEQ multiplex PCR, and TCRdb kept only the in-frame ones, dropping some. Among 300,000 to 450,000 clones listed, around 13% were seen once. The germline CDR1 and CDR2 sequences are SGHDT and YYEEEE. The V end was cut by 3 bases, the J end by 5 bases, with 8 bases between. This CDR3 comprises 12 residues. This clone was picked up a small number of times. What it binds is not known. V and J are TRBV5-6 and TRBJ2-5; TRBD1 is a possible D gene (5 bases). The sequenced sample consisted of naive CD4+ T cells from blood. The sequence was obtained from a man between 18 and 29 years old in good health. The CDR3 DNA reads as TGTGCCAGCAGCTCAAAGGGGGAGACCCAGTACTTC. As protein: CASSSKGETQYF. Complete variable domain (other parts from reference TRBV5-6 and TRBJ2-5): DAGVTQSPTHLIKTRGQQVTLRCSPKSGHDTVSWYQQALGQGPQFIFQYYEEEERQRGNFPDRFSGHQFPNYSSELNVNALLLGDSALYLCASSSKGETQYFGPGTRLLVL.